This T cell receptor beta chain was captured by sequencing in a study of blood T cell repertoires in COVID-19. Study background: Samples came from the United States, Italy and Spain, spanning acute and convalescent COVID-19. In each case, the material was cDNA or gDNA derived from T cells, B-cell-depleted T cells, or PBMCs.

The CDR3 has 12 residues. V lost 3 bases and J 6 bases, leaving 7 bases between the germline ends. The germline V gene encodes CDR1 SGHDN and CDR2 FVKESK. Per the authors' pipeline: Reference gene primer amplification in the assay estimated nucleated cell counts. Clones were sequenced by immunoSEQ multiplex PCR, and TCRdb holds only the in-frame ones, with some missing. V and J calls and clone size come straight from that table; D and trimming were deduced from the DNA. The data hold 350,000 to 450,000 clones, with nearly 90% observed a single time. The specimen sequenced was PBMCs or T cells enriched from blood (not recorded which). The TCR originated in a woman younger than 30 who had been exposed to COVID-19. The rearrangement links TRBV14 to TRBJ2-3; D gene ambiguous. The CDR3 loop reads CASSHGQDTQYF. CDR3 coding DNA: TGTGCCAGCAGCCATGGTCAGGATACGCAGTATTTT.